The text below deals with one TCR beta chain. This entry is derived from a study of cytomegalovirus exposure and HLA in healthy donors. The primer mix had 60 Vbeta and 13 Jbeta primers. Sequencing used immunoSEQ multiplex PCR; TCRdb keeps in-frame clones, though not all of them. The sample carries some 190,000 clones, approximately 80% recorded once. The CDR3 runs 14 residues. Germline-derived CDR1 and CDR2 are SNHLY and FYNNEI. V dropped 6 bases and J dropped 4; count of bases not matched to a gene: 6. The sequence came from a man aged 40-55 years in good health and CMV-seropositive. The sample taken for sequencing was PBMCs. The chain carries TRBV2 and TRBJ1-1, with 9 bases identical to TRBD1. CDR3 DNA sequence: TGTGCCAGCAGGGACAGGGGAGGTGGCACTGAAGCTTTCTTT. It specifies CASRDRGGGTEAFF.